Sequencing of this T cell receptor (beta chain) was carried out in a study of cytomegalovirus exposure and HLA in healthy donors. Study in general: In a later analysis, the roughly 120 validation repertoires were reported to have used the same platform as the approximately 670 first-cohort repertoires. Study-level points and caveats: CMV antigen specificity of a few CMV-associated chains was confirmed in vitro. The finding came from a later analysis; first-cohort TCR clusters tended to co-occur in the 130 or so validation repertoires.

Some clones are missing from TCRdb's copy, which holds only in-frame ones; the method was immunoSEQ multiplex PCR. The table records 150,000 to 200,000 clones, around 85% of them present only once. The V gene's germline CDR1 is SGHVS and CDR2 FNYEAQ. The CDR3 has 13 amino acids. Between the trimmed V and J ends, which lost 4 bases and 3 bases, there was a span of 9 bases. Regarding this clone: Its specificity is unknown.

The donors formed part of the roughly 120-subject validation cohort, distinct from the approximately 670-subject first cohort. The sequence was obtained from a man younger than 45 in good health and CMV-seropositive. Material: PBMCs. This rearrangement joins TRBV7-6 to TRBJ2-5; possibly TRBD1 for D (6 bases). The CDR3 region is CASSSGQKETQYF. The CDR3 DNA is TGTGCCAGCAGCTCAGGACAGAAAGAGACCCAGTACTTC.